The rows below give T cell receptor beta chains drawn from one sample of a study of pediatric ulcerative colitis. Produced via immunoSEQ multiplex PCR; TCRdb's table is partial and in-frame only. The table has approximately 5,600 clones, 80% to 90% seen once. The specimen was blood. These receptors were obtained from a boy aged 10-17 years with mild ulcerative colitis. Each CDR3 is given with its conserved first and last residue. A D gene is named only where the DNA matches it firmly. Clone size is given for some rows only: seen once, a few or many times, or a class if the clone is expanded.

CDR3 protein	CDR3 DNA	clone size	D gene	V gene	J gene
CASSPTAGENYGYTF	TGCGCCAGCAGCCCCACCGCGGGGGAGAACTATGGCTACACCTTC	.	.	TRBV4-1	TRBJ1-2
CASSRSGPTSADTQYF	TGTGCCAGCAGCCGGTCGGGTCCTACTTCTGCAGATACGCAGTATTTT	once	.	TRBV7-9	TRBJ2-3
CSAKDGSNYGYTF	TGCAGCGCGAAGGACGGATCTAACTATGGCTACACCTTC	.	.	TRBV29-1	TRBJ1-2
CASSLGTGNFTEAFF	TGTGCCAGCAGCTTAGGGACAGGGAATTTCACTGAAGCTTTCTTT	.	TRBD1	TRBV11-3	TRBJ1-1
CASSLSLKGSGELYEQYF	TGTGCCAGCAGCTTAAGTCTCAAGGGGTCCGGCGAACTCTACGAGCAGTACTTC	.	.	TRBV7-9	TRBJ2-7
CAWSHRDRGVQPQHF	TGTGCCTGGAGTCACCGGGACAGGGGGGTTCAGCCCCAGCATTTT	few	TRBD1	TRBV30	TRBJ1-5
CAWTPDRGNTEAFF	TGTGCCTGGACTCCCGACAGGGGGAACACTGAAGCTTTCTTT	once	TRBD1	TRBV30	TRBJ1-1
CASSELQGYSYEQYF	TGTGCCAGCAGCGAATTACAGGGATACTCCTACGAGCAGTACTTC	once	.	TRBV7-8	TRBJ2-7
CASSLAMNTQYF	TGTGCCAGCAGCTTAGCGATGAATACGCAGTATTTT	.	.	TRBV7-2	TRBJ2-3
CASSELAGGQETQYF	TGTGCCAGCAGTGAACTAGCGGGAGGGCAAGAGACCCAGTACTTC	.	TRBD2	TRBV6-1	TRBJ2-5
CATRGVINEQFF	TGTGCCACCAGGGGCGTCATCAATGAGCAGTTCTTC	once	.	TRBV6-1	TRBJ2-1
CATSRAPGRGFFF	TGTGCCACCAGCAGAGCCCCCGGGAGGGGGTTTTTCTTT	once	.	TRBV15	TRBJ1-1
CASSRTPGEQFF	TGTGCCAGCAGCCGAACACCTGGTGAGCAGTTCTTC	.	.	TRBV7-6	TRBJ2-1
CASSNPWTSGRAREQFF	TGTGCCAGCAGCAACCCGTGGACTAGCGGGAGGGCGAGGGAGCAGTTCTTC	.	TRBD2	TRBV7-6	TRBJ2-1
CASSLMLNNEQFF	TGCGCCAGCAGCTTGATGCTAAACAATGAGCAGTTCTTC	.	.	TRBV5-1	TRBJ2-1
CASSDGTVAYEQYF	TGTGCCAGCAGCGACGGGACAGTTGCCTACGAGCAGTACTTC	.	TRBD1	TRBV9	TRBJ2-7
CASSDLGPTTYEQYF	TGCGCCAGCAGTGACCTTGGTCCGACAACCTACGAGCAGTACTTC	.	.	TRBV10-2	TRBJ2-7
CASSTAGQGVTEAFF	TGTGCCAGTAGTACCGCCGGACAGGGCGTCACTGAAGCTTTCTTT	.	TRBD1	TRBV19	TRBJ1-1
CASSYSNRKNYGYTF	TGTGCCAGCAGTTACTCGAACAGGAAGAACTATGGCTACACCTTC	.	.	TRBV6-5	TRBJ1-2
CASSPPTRQGWGETQYF	TGTGCCAGTTCCCCCCCAACGCGACAGGGTTGGGGGGAGACCCAGTACTTC	.	TRBD1	TRBV19	TRBJ2-5
CASSSSDRVDRGQFF	TGTGCCAGCAGTTCCTCGGACAGGGTGGACCGGGGGCAGTTCTTC	few	TRBD1	TRBV28	TRBJ2-1
CASSSPSRMGGLGYTF	TGTGCCAGCAGCTCACCCAGCAGGATGGGGGGGCTAGGCTACACCTTC	.	.	TRBV6-6	TRBJ1-2
CASSFASFSYEQYF	TGTGCCAGCAGCTTCGCCAGTTTCTCCTACGAGCAGTACTTC	.	.	TRBV7-2	TRBJ2-7
CASTSPGQASNEKLFF	TGTGCCAGCACTTCACCCGGACAGGCTTCTAATGAAAAACTGTTTTTT	.	TRBD1	TRBV28	TRBJ1-4
CATRPGGGDYEQYF	TGTGCCACCAGACCAGGAGGGGGGGACTACGAGCAGTACTTC	.	.	TRBV19	TRBJ2-7
CASSLARDRTYNEQFF	TGCGCCAGCAGCTTGGCAAGGGACAGGACCTACAATGAGCAGTTCTTC	.	TRBD1	TRBV5-1	TRBJ2-1
CASSLSTTGANTEAFF	TGTGCCAGCAGCTTATCGACCACCGGGGCAAACACTGAAGCTTTCTTT	.	.	TRBV11-2	TRBJ1-1
CASSESTGGGFYEQYF	TGCGCCAGCAGTGAGTCGACTGGGGGAGGCTTCTACGAGCAGTACTTC	.	.	TRBV10-1	TRBJ2-7
CASSLPGIGGRGTQYF	TGTGCCAGCAGTCTCCCCGGGATCGGGGGACGGGGTACGCAGTATTTT	.	.	TRBV27	TRBJ2-3
CATNPGNNYEQYF	TGTGCCACCAACCCGGGGAACAACTACGAGCAGTACTTC	.	.	TRBV10-3	TRBJ2-7
CASSFLIVSGRANEQFF	TGTGCCAGCAGTTTTTTAATTGTAAGTGGGAGGGCCAATGAGCAGTTCTTC	.	TRBD2	TRBV27	TRBJ2-1
CASARDRRNEQFF	TGTGCCAGCGCAAGGGACAGGAGGAATGAGCAGTTCTTC	.	TRBD1	TRBV6-5	TRBJ2-1
CASSLAGETEAFF	TGTGCCAGCAGCTTAGCGGGGGAGACTGAAGCTTTCTTT	.	.	TRBV7-9	TRBJ1-1
CASSQITSNQPQHF	TGCGCCAGCAGCCAAATCACCAGCAATCAGCCCCAGCATTTT	.	.	TRBV4-1	TRBJ1-5
CASSLGSHYEQYF	TGTGCCAGCAGCTTAGGCAGCCACTACGAGCAGTACTTC	.	.	TRBV7-6	TRBJ2-7
CASSEVVASTDTQYF	TGTGCCAGCAGTGAAGTTGTGGCTAGCACAGATACGCAGTATTTT	.	.	TRBV2	TRBJ2-3
CASSQERGAPTYEQYF	TGTGCCAGCAGCCAAGAGAGGGGGGCACCTACCTACGAGCAGTACTTC	.	.	TRBV4-2	TRBJ2-7
CASRLRGTPTYEQYF	TGTGCAAGTCGCTTAAGAGGGACTCCCACCTACGAGCAGTACTTC	.	.	TRBV12-2	TRBJ2-7
CAWRGSFNQPQHF	TGTGCCTGGAGAGGCAGCTTCAATCAGCCCCAGCATTTT	few	.	TRBV30	TRBJ1-5
CASSQEDAGQGAYNEQFF	TGCGCCAGCAGCCAAGAAGACGCGGGACAGGGGGCCTACAATGAGCAGTTCTTC	.	TRBD1	TRBV4-1	TRBJ2-1
CASSFGMNRGRVYNEQFF	TGTGCCAGCAGTTTTGGGATGAACAGGGGGAGGGTCTACAATGAGCAGTTCTTC	.	.	TRBV27	TRBJ2-1
CASSLRGREGDEQYF	TGTGCCAGCAGCTTAAGGGGCAGGGAAGGGGACGAGCAGTACTTC	.	.	TRBV11-2	TRBJ2-7
CASSPTGLGYGYTF	TGTGCCAGCAGTCCTACGGGCCTCGGGTATGGCTACACCTTC	.	.	TRBV27	TRBJ1-2
CASSELDSSTDTQYF	TGTGCCAGCAGTGAGTTGGACAGCAGCACAGATACGCAGTATTTT	once	.	TRBV6-4	TRBJ2-3
CASSLLGSEQYF	TGTGCCAGCAGCCTACTGGGGTCGGAGCAGTACTTC	.	.	TRBV11-2	TRBJ2-7
CASSLEAGQGGAFF	TGTGCCAGCAGCTTGGAGGCGGGACAGGGGGGGGCTTTCTTT	.	TRBD1	TRBV5-4	TRBJ1-1